Listed below are T cell receptor beta chains from one sample, sequenced in a study of tumor-infiltrating lymphocytes in primary liver carcinoma. TCRdb reprocessed the multiplex PCR reads with MiXCR, giving one entry per CDR3 protein. The table includes some 180,000 distinct CDR3 sequences, approximately 80% detected once. The sample taken for sequencing was tumor tissue from primary liver carcinoma. The receptors originated from a man aged 35-49 years with primary liver carcinoma and hepatitis B virus infection. Both conserved end residues are part of each CDR3. The D gene is left open where the match is weak. Not all rows give a size; the values are once, few, many and, for expanded clones, a class.

V gene	J gene	D gene	clone size	CDR3 DNA	CDR3 protein
TRBV29-1	TRBJ1-3	NA	NA	TGCAGCGTTCCTCTACGGCACTCTGGAAACACGATATATTTT	CSVPLRHSGNTIYF
TRBV20-1	TRBJ2-7	TRBD1	NA	TGCAGTCCTAGAACAGGGGGAAGGTCCTACGAGCAGTACTTC	CSPRTGGRSYEQYF
TRBV5-1	TRBJ1-1	NA	NA	TGCGCCAGCAGCGCCTTAGCAGGGAGCAACACTGAAGTTTTCTTT	CASSALAGSNTEVFF
TRBV10-3	TRBJ2-5	NA	NA	TGTGTCATCAGGGGGCGGGAGGGGGAGACCCAGTACTTC	CVIRGREGETQYF
TRBV10-3	TRBJ1-1	TRBD1	few	TGTGCCATTAGCGGACAGGGTCTGGACACTGAAGCTTTCTTT	CAISGQGLDTEAFF
TRBV11-1	TRBJ2-1	NA	NA	TGCGCCAGCAGCGTTGACCTGAACTATGAGCAGTTCTTC	CASSVDLNYEQFF
TRBV6-5	TRBJ2-7	TRBD1	NA	TGTGCCAGCAGTACCCCGCCGGGACAGGGGTCTTACGAGCAGTACTTC	CASSTPPGQGSYEQYF
TRBV28	TRBJ2-7	NA	NA	TGTGCCAGCACTCTCGGAGTGAGGCAATACGAGCAGTACTTC	CASTLGVRQYEQYF
TRBV29-1	TRBJ1-1	TRBD1	once	TGCAGCGAGTCAGGGGGCTGGGGAATGAAGACTGAAGCCTTCTTT	CSESGGWGMKTEAFF
TRBV11-1	TRBJ2-4	TRBD2	NA	TGTGCCAGCAGCCTTCCCGAAACTAGCGGGATCAAAAACATTCAGTACTTC	CASSLPETSGIKNIQYF
TRBV10-3	TRBJ1-1	NA	NA	TGTGTCATCAGGGACACCCTGAACACTGAAGCTCTCTTT	CVIRDTLNTEALF
TRBV9	TRBJ1-1	NA	NA	TGTGCCAGCAGCGTAAAGATGTCGGGGGGTGAAGCTTTCTTT	CASSVKMSGGEAFF
TRBV19	TRBJ2-1	NA	NA	TGTGCCAGTACTACCCGGGACAGTACTCCCACGGGGGATGAGCAGTTCTTC	CASTTRDSTPTGDEQFF
TRBV11-1	TRBJ2-4	TRBD2	once	TGTGCCGGCACCTTTCCCGGGACTAGCAGGACCAAAAACCTTCAGTACTTC	CAGTFPGTSRTKNLQYF
TRBV5-5	TRBJ2-5	NA	NA	TGTGCCAGCAGCTTTCGACCACGAGGAATCCTAGGTGAGACCCAGCACTTC	CASSFRPRGILGETQHF